This T cell receptor beta chain comes out of a study of kidney transplant recipient with SARS-CoV-2 infection. TCRdb recomputed calls from the reads with MiXCR, one row per CDR3 protein. Of about 250,000 distinct CDR3 sequences detected, more than 25% appear once; the ten largest clones hold roughly 7%. Germline V lookup: CDR1 SGHTA, CDR2 FQGNSA. This CDR3 has 16 amino acids. V lost 2 bases and J lost 0, with 12 bases in between. The source of this sequence is a young adult male patient who had COVID-19 and was a kidney transplant recipient. The graft donor may have given rise to some T cells. The V and J genes are TRBV7-2 and TRBJ2-3; D might be TRBD2 (5 bases). The sample here was a blood sample, taken at baseline and between days 110 and 120 from a kidney transplant recipient. The CDR3 loop reads CASSLRLLGSTDTQYF. As DNA, the CDR3 is TGTGCCAGCAGCTTACGCCTACTAGGGAGCACAGATACGCAGTATTTT.